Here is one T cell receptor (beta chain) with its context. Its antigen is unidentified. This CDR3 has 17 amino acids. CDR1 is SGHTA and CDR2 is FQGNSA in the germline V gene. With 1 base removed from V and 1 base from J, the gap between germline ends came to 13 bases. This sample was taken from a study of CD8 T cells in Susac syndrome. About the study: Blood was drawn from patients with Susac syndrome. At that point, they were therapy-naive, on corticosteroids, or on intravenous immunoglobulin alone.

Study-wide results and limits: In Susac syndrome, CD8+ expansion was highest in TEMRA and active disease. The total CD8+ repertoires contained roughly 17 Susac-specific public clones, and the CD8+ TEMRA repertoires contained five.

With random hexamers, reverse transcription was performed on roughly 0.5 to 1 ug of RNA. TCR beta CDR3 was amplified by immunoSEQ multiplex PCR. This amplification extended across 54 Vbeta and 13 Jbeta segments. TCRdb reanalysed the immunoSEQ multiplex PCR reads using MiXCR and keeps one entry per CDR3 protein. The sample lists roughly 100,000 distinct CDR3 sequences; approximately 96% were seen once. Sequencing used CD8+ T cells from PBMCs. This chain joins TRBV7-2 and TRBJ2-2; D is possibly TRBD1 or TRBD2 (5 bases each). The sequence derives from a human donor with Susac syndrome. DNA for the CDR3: TGTGCCAGCAGCTTAGTACTCAGAGGGGAGAACACCGGGGAGCTGTTTTTT. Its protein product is CASSLVLRGENTGELFF.